This T cell receptor (beta chain) was identified in a study of blood T cell repertoires in COVID-19. Profiled with immunoSEQ multiplex PCR; TCRdb holds only in-frame clones, not every one. This sample has 120,000 to 150,000 clones; approximately 90% occur once, and the top ten carry less than 0.95%. In its sample, this clone was seen once. Trimming took 3 bases from V and 3 from J, leaving 9 bases between them. CDR1 SGHRS and CDR2 YFSETQ come from the germline V gene. The CDR3 is 13 amino acids. This chain uses TRBV5-1 with TRBJ1-2; D is possibly TRBD1 (6 bases). Input material: peripheral blood. This clonotype originated in a woman aged 45-65 years with acute or convalescent COVID-19. The CDR3 nucleotides read TGCGCCAGCAGCTCCGGGACACACTATGGCTACACCTTC. Amino acid sequence: CASSSGTHYGYTF.